This TCR beta chain comes out of a study of shared clonotypes between healthy human individuals. Replicate PCRs for sorted subsets used around 200 ng DNA; this equaled 30,000 to 35,000 T cell genomes. Measured with immunoSEQ multiplex PCR; TCRdb has only the in-frame clones, and not every one. Among roughly 600,000 clones listed, 95% to 98% were seen once. To note about this clone: No antigen is known for it.

General study findings and limits: The donor pool, a small one, limited the genetic and exposure-history diversity represented. Non-shared clonotypes were found to have lower generation probabilities than the clonotypes that were shared by all four of the sorted-subset donors.

V shed 6 bases and J 2 bases; nucleotides not matched to a gene: 17. The CDR3 is 19 residues long. Per germline, CDR1 MDHEN and CDR2 SYDVKM. Positively selected for CCR7, the CD45RO-negative cells used as naive CD8 cells excluded terminally differentiated effector memory CD45RA+ cells. The genes are TRBV28 and TRBJ2-2; 8 nucleotides match TRBD2. This clonotype was sampled from a man aged 25-45 years in good health. The sequencing sample was made of naive CD8+ T cells sorted from blood. The CDR3, as DNA: TGTGCCAGCAGCTCCCGGGGCAGACTAGCGAGGGAAAACACCGGGGAGCTGTTTTTT. This sequence encodes CASSSRGRLARENTGELFF.